The 23 T cell receptor beta chains in this list originate from one sample, sequenced in a study of T cell repertoires in cytomegalovirus infection. TCRdb ran MiXCR on the reads and lists one entry per CDR3 protein. The sample contains hundreds of thousands of distinct CDR3 sequences, roughly 31% of which appear only once. Sequenced sample: PBMCs. These receptors were collected from a human donor in good health (CMV status not recorded). Some clones in this sample may be carry-over from other donors' samples.

The chain employs TRBV7-2 and TRBJ1-1; possibly TRBD1 for D (6 bases). V lost 4 bases to trimming and J lost 5 bases, with 8 bases between them. This CDR3 comprises 12 residues. CDR1 and CDR2 from the germline V gene are SGHTA and FQGNSA. This chain's CDR3 is CASSSDRTEAFF. The CDR3 coding sequence is TGTGCCAGCAGCTCGGACAGAACTGAAGCTTTCTTT.

The gene calls are TRBV7-2 and TRBJ1-5, with 10 bases identical to TRBD1. The length of the CDR3 is 17 residues. The trim removed 3 bases at V and 4 bases at J, leaving 9 bases unmatched. Germline CDR1 SGHTA, CDR2 FQGNSA. Here the CDR3 reads CASSFGWGDRGNQPQHF. The CDR3 DNA follows: TGTGCCAGCAGCTTCGGCTGGGGGGACAGGGGAAATCAGCCCCAGCATTTT.

This clonotype was seen repeatedly, ten times or more. V and J are TRBV7-8 and TRBJ1-3; D is possibly TRBD1 (6 bases). From germline, CDR1 is SGHVS and CDR2 FQNEAQ. The CDR3 totals 17 residues. V was clipped by 1 base and J by 2 bases, with 15 bases between them. The CDR3 spells CASSLVIRDKAGNTIYF. In DNA form, the CDR3 reads TGTGCCAGCAGCTTAGTGATTCGGGACAAAGCTGGAAACACCATATATTTT.

The chain has TRBV7-8 and TRBJ2-7; the D gene is possibly TRBD1 (6 bases). V lost 1 base to trimming and J lost 4 bases, with 14 bases between them. Per germline, CDR1 SGHVS and CDR2 FQNEAQ. The CDR3 contains 15 residues. This chain's CDR3 is CASSLEGQAIYEQYF. The CDR3 DNA follows: TGTGCCAGCAGCTTAGAGGGACAAGCCATTTACGAGCAGTACTTC.

V gene TRBV28 combines with J gene TRBJ2-7, with a tentative D call TRBD2 (6 bases). With 7 bases removed from V and 2 bases from J, the gap between germline ends came to 15 bases. This CDR3 comprises 14 residues. Germline assignment: CDR1 MDHEN and CDR2 SYDVKM. In DNA, the CDR3 is TGTGCCAGCACTCCAGGAGGGCGGACCTACGAGCAGTACTTC. Encoded protein: CASTPGGRTYEQYF.

This clonotype was found many times. The CDR3 DNA follows: TGTGCCAGCAGCAAAACAGGGAGGAATGAGCAGTTCTTC. This sequence encodes CASSKTGRNEQFF. The chain carries TRBV7-2 and TRBJ2-1; D might be TRBD1 or TRBD2, each matching 6 bases. The CDR3 runs 13 residues. Germline loops: CDR1 SGHTA, CDR2 FQGNSA. Deletions cut 5 bases from V and 7 bases from J, with 12 bases between.

As regards this clonotype: A much more abundant neighbour one base away suggests this may be a read error. The chain is built from TRBV7-6 and TRBJ1-6, with 8 bases identical to TRBD1. The length of the CDR3 is 18 residues. The germline V gene encodes CDR1 SGHVS and CDR2 FNYEAQ. The CDR3 region has the DNA TGTGCCAGCAGCTTTCGGACAGGGCAGAACTCCTATAATTCACCCCTCAACTTT. Its translation is CASSFRTGQNSYNSPLNF.

The rearrangement links TRBV7-3 to TRBJ1-1; D perhaps matches TRBD1 (6 bases). Germline values: CDR1 SGHTA, CDR2 FQGTGA. V lost 1 base to trimming and J lost 2 bases, with 14 bases between them. The CDR3 has 16 residues. In DNA form, the CDR3 reads TGTGCCAGCAGCTTAAAAGAACAGGGAGGAAACACTGAAGCTTTCTTT. Its translation is CASSLKEQGGNTEAFF.

The chain combines TRBV28 with TRBJ1-5; a weak D match, TRBD1 (5 bases). Trimming shortened V by 5 bases and J by 3 bases, and 17 bases separated the two germline ends. The CDR3 totals 16 residues. From germline, CDR1 is MDHEN and CDR2 SYDVKM. As DNA, the CDR3 is TGTGCCAGCAGTCCCAATTGGGGGATTACCAATCAGCCCCAGCATTTT. Its protein product is CASSPNWGITNQPQHF.

This clonotype was seen ten or more times. The genes are TRBV7-8 and TRBJ2-2, with 10 bases identical to TRBD2. V gave up 3 bases and J gave up 0 bases; unmatched junction bases: 1. This CDR3 has 16 amino acids. CDR1 and CDR2 from the germline V gene are SGHVS and FQNEAQ. CDR3: CASSFTSGTNTGELFF. CDR3 DNA sequence: TGTGCCAGCAGCTTCACTAGCGGGACGAACACCGGGGAGCTGTTTTTT. The full variable domain, rest sourced from reference TRBV7-8 and TRBJ2-2, is GAGVSQSPRYKVAKRGQDVALRCDPISGHVSLFWYQQALGQGPEFLTYFQNEAQLDKSGLPSDRFFAERPEGSVSTLKIQRTQQEDSAVYLCASSFTSGTNTGELFFGEGSRLTVL.

The genes are TRBV2 and TRBJ2-2; D call uncertain. Germline CDR1 SNHLY, CDR2 FYNNEI. The germline V and J ends were trimmed by 1 base and 1 base, with 7 bases remaining between them. This CDR3 is 15 amino acids long. The chain's CDR3 is CASSEGAWNTGELFF. The CDR3 nucleotides read TGTGCCAGCAGTGAAGGTGCCTGGAACACCGGGGAGCTGTTTTTT.

This clonotype was detected ten times or more. The V and J genes are TRBV7-2 and TRBJ2-3, with D perhaps matching TRBD1 (5 bases). The V and J ends lost 0 bases and 6 bases respectively, with 7 bases between them. The germline gives CDR1 SGHTA, CDR2 FQGNSA. The CDR3 is made up of 13 amino acids. The CDR3 here is CASSLANRDTQYF. CDR3 bases: TGTGCCAGCAGCTTAGCGAACAGGGATACGCAGTATTTT.

V gene TRBV6-5 combines with J gene TRBJ1-5; tentatively, D is TRBD1 (6 bases). This CDR3 spans 15 amino acids. V was cut by 2 bases and J by 4 bases, with 12 bases left in between. Germline loops: CDR1 MNHEY, CDR2 SVGAGI. The DNA of the CDR3 is TGTGCCAGCAGTTACAAACAGGGAAGGAATCAGCCCCAGCATTTT. Amino acid sequence: CASSYKQGRNQPQHF.

This clonotype has more than one count but fewer than ten. The chain is built from TRBV6-5 and TRBJ2-2, with D tentatively TRBD1 (5 bases). The ends were cut back, 6 bases at V and 0 bases at J, with 17 bases in the middle. CDR1 MNHEY and CDR2 SVGAGI come from the germline V gene. CDR3 length: 17 amino acids. Here the CDR3 reads CASSPSPLTANTGELFF. The CDR3 region has the DNA TGTGCCAGCAGCCCTTCTCCACTGACAGCGAACACCGGGGAGCTGTTTTTT.

The rearrangement uses TRBV6-1 and TRBJ1-1, with D maybe TRBD1 (5 bases). Germline V gene sequence: CDR1 MNHNS, CDR2 SASEGT. Trimming took off 5 bases at V and 3 bases at J, with 22 bases between the two ends. This CDR3 contains 17 residues. In DNA form, the CDR3 reads TGTGCCAGCAGTTCCGAAACAGGCGGTTTGTGGTACACTGAAGCTTTCTTT. This translates into CASSSETGGLWYTEAFF.

For the CDR3, the DNA is TGTGCCAGTAGTACGGGGGGACTGAGAAGATACTACGAGCAGTACTTC. It yields the protein CASSTGGLRRYYEQYF. The rearrangement uses TRBV19 and TRBJ2-7, with 7 bases aligning to TRBD2. CDR1 LNHDA and CDR2 SQIVND come from the germline V gene (reference sequence). The V segment lost 4 bases and the J segment 3 bases; nucleotides outside the gene matches: 12. This CDR3 contains 16 residues.

The rearrangement uses TRBV10-3 and TRBJ1-3; TRBD1 is a possible D gene (5 bases). CDR3 length: 16 amino acids. Germline CDR1 is ENHRY and CDR2 is SYGVKD. V lost 3 bases to trimming and J lost 0 bases, with 12 bases between them. The CDR3, as DNA: TGTGCCATCAGTGATACGACAGAAAGCTCTGGAAACACCATATATTTT. As protein: CAISDTTESSGNTIYF.

In its sample, this clonotype was seen once. The CDR3 does not close with the conserved phenylalanine or tryptophan, likely indicating a read error. This sequence joins TRBV27 and TRBJ1-6; D unresolved. CDR3 length equals 12 residues. CDR1 and CDR2 (germline): MNHEY, SMNVEV (reference sequence). This chain's CDR3 is CARSLLDSPLHC. DNA for the CDR3: TGTGCCCGCAGTTTACTGGATTCACCCCTCCACTGT.

This clonotype showed up many times. The rearrangement uses TRBV7-2 and TRBJ1-1, with D maybe TRBD1 (5 bases). Looked up from germline, CDR1 is SGHTA and CDR2 is FQGNSA. Trimming pared 5 bases from V and 0 bases from J, leaving 16 bases between. This CDR3 comprises 16 residues. The CDR3 bases are TGTGCCAGCAGCGCCGGGGTGGGACTGATGAACACTGAAGCTTTCTTT. Its protein is CASSAGVGLMNTEAFF.

This clonotype was seen many times. The rearrangement links TRBV7-2 to TRBJ2-7, with D possibly TRBD2 on 5 matching bases. V was shortened by 5 bases and J by 4 bases, with 12 bases between the two germline ends. Germline CDR1 reads SGHTA; CDR2 reads FQGNSA. This CDR3 has 13 residues. The CDR3 nucleotides read TGTGCCAGCAGCAGCCAGACGGGGTACGAGCAGTACTTC. Translation: CASSSQTGYEQYF.

This clonotype was detected a few times. Being one base from a much bigger clone, this may be a read error. The chain recombines TRBV12-3 or TRBV12-4 with TRBJ1-1; tentative D call: TRBD1 (5 bases). The CDR3 is made up of 14 amino acids. In DNA, the CDR3 is TGTGCCAGCAGGTCGGGACGGATGAACACTGAAGCTTTATTT. Residues: CASRSGRMNTEALF.

This clonotype was seen a handful of times. The V gene is TRBV20-1, the J gene TRBJ2-5; D is perhaps TRBD1 (6 bases). V gave up 3 bases and J gave up 5 bases, with 10 bases separating them. The length of the CDR3 is 12 residues. Per the germline V gene, CDR1 is DFQATT and CDR2 is SNEGSKA (reference sequence). CDR3 in DNA: TGCAGTGCTAGTGGTCAGGGGGAGACCCAGTACTTC. Its translation: CSASGQGETQYF.

V usage is TRBV29-1 and J usage is TRBJ2-7; possibly TRBD1 or TRBD2 for D (5 bases each). V shed 3 bases and J shed 3 bases, with 9 bases lying between them. The CDR3 runs 12 residues. Germline V gene lookup returns CDR1 SQVTM and CDR2 ANQGSEA. The CDR3 spells CSVEGEFYEQYF. The DNA for the CDR3 is TGCAGCGTTGAGGGGGAGTTCTACGAGCAGTACTTC.